This T cell receptor beta chain stems from a study of blood T cell repertoires in COVID-19. Study-wide background: Both acute and convalescent COVID-19 samples were obtained from the United States, Italy and Spain.

The germline V gene has CDR1 SGHRS and CDR2 YFSETQ. V shed 1 base, J shed 2 bases, and the junction held 3 bases outside the gene matches. This CDR3 spans 16 amino acids. This clone was seen only a few times. During active infection, Seattle patients enrolled and were then monitored through disease. Assay used: immunoSEQ multiplex PCR; TCRdb lists only in-frame clones, some missing. Of some 250,000 clones in the sample, roughly 81% were seen once. Sequencing was done on a sample of peripheral blood. The rearrangement links TRBV5-1 to TRBJ1-3; TRBD1 aligns across 10 bases. The receptor comes from a woman of 80 years or more with COVID-19, enrolled during active disease. The CDR3 DNA sequence: TGCGCCAGCAGCTTGAGCGGGACAGGGGCTGGAAACACCATATATTTT. This sequence encodes CASSLSGTGAGNTIYF.